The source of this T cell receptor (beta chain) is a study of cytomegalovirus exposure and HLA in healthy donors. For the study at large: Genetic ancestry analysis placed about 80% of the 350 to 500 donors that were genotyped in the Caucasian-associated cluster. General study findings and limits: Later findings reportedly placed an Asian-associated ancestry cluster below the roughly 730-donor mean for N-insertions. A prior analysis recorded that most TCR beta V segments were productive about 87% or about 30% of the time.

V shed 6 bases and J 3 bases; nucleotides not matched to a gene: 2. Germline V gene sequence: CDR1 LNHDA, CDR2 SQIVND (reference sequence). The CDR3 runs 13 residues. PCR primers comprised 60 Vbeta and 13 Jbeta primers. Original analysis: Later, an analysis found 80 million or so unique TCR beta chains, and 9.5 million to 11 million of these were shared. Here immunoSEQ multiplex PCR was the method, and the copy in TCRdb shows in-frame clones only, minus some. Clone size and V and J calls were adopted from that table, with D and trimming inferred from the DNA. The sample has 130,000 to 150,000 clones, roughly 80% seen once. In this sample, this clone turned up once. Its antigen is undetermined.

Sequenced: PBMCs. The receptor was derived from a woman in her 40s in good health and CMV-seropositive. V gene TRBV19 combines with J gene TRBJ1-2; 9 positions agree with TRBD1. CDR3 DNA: TGTGCCAGTAGGGGACAGGGCTACTATGGCTACACCTTC. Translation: CASRGQGYYGYTF.